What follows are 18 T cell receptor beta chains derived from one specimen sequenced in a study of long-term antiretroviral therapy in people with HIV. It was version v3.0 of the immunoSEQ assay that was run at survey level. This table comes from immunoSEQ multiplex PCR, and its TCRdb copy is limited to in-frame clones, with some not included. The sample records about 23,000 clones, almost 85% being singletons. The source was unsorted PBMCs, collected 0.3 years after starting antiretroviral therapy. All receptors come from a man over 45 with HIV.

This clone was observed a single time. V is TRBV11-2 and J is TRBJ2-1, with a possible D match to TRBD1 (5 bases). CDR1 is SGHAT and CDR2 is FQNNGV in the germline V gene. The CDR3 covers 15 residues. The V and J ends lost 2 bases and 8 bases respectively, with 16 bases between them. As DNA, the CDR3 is TGTGCCAGCAGCTTACGGAAGCGCAGGGTATATGAGCAGTTCTTC. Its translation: CASSLRKRRVYEQFF.

Here the CDR3 reads CASTQGQVNSNQPQHF. The CDR3 nucleotides are TGTGCCAGCACCCAGGGACAGGTGAATAGCAATCAGCCCCAGCATTTT. V is TRBV28 and J is TRBJ1-5, with 8 bases matching TRBD1. This CDR3 has 16 amino acids. J gave up 0 bases and V 7 bases, and 8 bases lay outside the gene matches. Germline loops: CDR1 MDHEN, CDR2 SYDVKM. Based on the CDR3 plus reference TRBV28 and TRBJ1-5, the full variable domain is DVKVTQSSRYLVKRTGEKVFLECVQDMDHENMFWYRQDPGLGLRLIYFSYDVKMKEKGDIPEGYSVSREKKERFSLILESASTNQTSMYLCASTQGQVNSNQPQHFGDGTRLSIL.

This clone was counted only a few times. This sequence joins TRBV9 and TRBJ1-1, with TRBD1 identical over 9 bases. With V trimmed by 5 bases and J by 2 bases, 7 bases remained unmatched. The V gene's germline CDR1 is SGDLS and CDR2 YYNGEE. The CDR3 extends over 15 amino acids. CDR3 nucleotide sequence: TGTGCCAGCAGTAGAACAGGGGGCCTTAACACTGAAGCTTTCTTT. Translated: CASSRTGGLNTEAFF.

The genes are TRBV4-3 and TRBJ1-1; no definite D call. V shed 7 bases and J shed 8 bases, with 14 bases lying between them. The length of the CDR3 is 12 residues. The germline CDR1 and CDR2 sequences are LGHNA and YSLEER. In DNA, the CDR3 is TGCGCCAGCACCGCCCAGGAGGGAGAAGCTTTCTTT. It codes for CASTAQEGEAFF.

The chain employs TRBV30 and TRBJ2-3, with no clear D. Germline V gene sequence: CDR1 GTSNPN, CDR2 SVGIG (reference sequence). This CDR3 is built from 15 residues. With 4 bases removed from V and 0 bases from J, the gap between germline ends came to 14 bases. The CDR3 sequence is CAWKLKGISTDTQYF. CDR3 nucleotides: TGTGCCTGGAAACTAAAGGGTATTAGCACAGATACGCAGTATTTT.

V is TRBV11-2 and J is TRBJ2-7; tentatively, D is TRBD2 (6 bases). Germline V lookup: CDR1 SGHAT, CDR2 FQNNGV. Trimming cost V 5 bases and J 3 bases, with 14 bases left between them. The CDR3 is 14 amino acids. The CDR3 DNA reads TGTGCCAGCAGCCGGATCGGGGGAGACTACGAGCAGTACTTC. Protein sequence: CASSRIGGDYEQYF.

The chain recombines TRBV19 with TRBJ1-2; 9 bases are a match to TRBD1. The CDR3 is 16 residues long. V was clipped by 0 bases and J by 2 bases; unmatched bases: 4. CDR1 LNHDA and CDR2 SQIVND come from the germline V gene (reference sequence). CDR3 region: CASSIETGQGNYGYTF. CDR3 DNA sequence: TGTGCCAGTAGTATAGAAACAGGACAGGGGAACTATGGCTACACCTTC. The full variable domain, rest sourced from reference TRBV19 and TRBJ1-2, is DGGITQSPKYLFRKEGQNVTLSCEQNLNHDAMYWYRQDPGQGLRLIYYSQIVNDFQKGDIAEGYSVSREKKESFPLTVTSAQKNPTAFYLCASSIETGQGNYGYTFGSGTRLTVV.

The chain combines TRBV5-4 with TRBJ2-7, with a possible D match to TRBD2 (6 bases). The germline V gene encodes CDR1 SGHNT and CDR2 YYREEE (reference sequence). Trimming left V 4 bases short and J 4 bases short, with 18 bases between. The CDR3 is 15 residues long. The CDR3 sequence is CASSVEVGLWYEQYF. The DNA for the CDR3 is TGTGCCAGCAGCGTTGAGGTGGGACTTTGGTACGAGCAGTACTTC.

This chain's CDR3 is CASSLAVTGNTGELFF. CDR3 in DNA: TGTGCCAGCAGCTTAGCTGTGACAGGGAACACCGGGGAGCTGTTTTTT. The V and J genes are TRBV7-9 and TRBJ2-2, with D maybe TRBD1 (6 bases). The CDR3 totals 16 residues. Germline assignment: CDR1 SEHNR and CDR2 FQNEAQ (reference sequence). Trimming took 0 bases from V and 1 from J, leaving 9 bases between them.

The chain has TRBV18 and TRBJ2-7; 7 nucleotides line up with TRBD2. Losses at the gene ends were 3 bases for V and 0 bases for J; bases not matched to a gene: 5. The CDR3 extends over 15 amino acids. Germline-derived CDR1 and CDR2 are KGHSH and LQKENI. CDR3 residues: CASSPRGGDSYEQYF. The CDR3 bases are TGTGCCAGCTCACCCCGTGGGGGGGACTCCTACGAGCAGTACTTC. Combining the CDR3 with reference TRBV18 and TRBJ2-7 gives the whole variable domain NAGVMQNPRHLVRRRGQEARLRCSPMKGHSHVYWYRQLPEEGLKFMVYLQKENIIDESGMPKERFSAEFPKEGPSILRIQQVVRGDSAAYFCASSPRGGDSYEQYFGPGTRLTVT.

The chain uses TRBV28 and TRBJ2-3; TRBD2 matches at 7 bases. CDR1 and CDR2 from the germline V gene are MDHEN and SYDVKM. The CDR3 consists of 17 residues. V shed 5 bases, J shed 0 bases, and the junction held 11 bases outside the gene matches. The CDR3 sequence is CASSPLDGGESTDTQYF. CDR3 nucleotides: TGTGCCAGCAGTCCCCTGGATGGGGGGGAGAGCACAGATACGCAGTATTTT.

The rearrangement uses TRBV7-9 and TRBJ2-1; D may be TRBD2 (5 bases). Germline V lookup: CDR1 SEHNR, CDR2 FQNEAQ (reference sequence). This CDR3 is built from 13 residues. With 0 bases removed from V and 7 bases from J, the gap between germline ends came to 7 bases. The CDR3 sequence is CASSLAPGNEQFF. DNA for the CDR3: TGTGCCAGCAGCTTAGCACCGGGGAATGAGCAGTTCTTC.

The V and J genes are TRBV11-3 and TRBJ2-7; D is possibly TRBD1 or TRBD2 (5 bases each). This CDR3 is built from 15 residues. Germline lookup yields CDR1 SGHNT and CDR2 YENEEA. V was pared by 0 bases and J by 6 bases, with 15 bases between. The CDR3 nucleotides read TGTGCCAGCAGCTTAGATGGAAGAGGGGCGCGCGAGCAGTACTTC. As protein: CASSLDGRGAREQYF. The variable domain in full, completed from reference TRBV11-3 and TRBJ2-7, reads EAGVVQSPRYKIIEKKQPVAFWCNPISGHNTLYWYLQNLGQGPELLIRYENEEAVDDSQLPKDRFSAERLKGVDSTLKIQPAELGDSAVYLCASSLDGRGAREQYFGPGTRLTVT.

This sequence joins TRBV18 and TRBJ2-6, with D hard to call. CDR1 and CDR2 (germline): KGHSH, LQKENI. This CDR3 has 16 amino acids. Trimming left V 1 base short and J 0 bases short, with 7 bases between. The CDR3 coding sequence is TGTGCCAGCTCACCACTTAATCCCTCTGGGGCCAACGTCCTGACTTTC. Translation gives CASSPLNPSGANVLTF.

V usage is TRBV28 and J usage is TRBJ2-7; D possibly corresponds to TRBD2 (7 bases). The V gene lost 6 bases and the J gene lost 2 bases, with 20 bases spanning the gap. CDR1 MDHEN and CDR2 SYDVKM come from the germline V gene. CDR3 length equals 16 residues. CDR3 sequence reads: CASSPYGGGRAYEQYF. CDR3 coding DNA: TGTGCCAGCAGCCCTTATGGGGGGGGCAGGGCCTACGAGCAGTACTTC.

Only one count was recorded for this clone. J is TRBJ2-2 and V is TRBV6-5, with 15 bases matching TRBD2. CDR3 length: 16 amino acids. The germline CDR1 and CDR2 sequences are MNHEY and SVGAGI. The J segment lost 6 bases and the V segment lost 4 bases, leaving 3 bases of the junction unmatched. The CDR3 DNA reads TGTGCCAGCAGTTGGACTAGCGGGGGGGAACCCGGGGAGCTGTTTTTT. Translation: CASSWTSGGEPGELFF.

CDR3 DNA sequence: TGTGCCAGCACTCCCGGGGCCTGGGGGTCTCTGAACACTGAAGCTTTCTTT. Protein: CASTPGAWGSLNTEAFF. This chain connects TRBV25-1 to TRBJ1-1; tentative D call: TRBD1 (5 bases). Germline CDR1 reads MGHDK; CDR2 reads SYGVNS. The V end was cut by 7 bases, the J end by 0 bases, with 21 bases between. This CDR3 contains 17 residues.

The CDR3 region is CASSVTGGSEAEAFF. The CDR3 DNA reads as TGTGCCAGCAGCGTCACAGGGGGCTCCGAGGCTGAAGCTTTCTTT. The chain has TRBV9 and TRBJ1-1; 9 positions agree with TRBD1. The CDR3 runs 15 residues. The V gene end was trimmed by 2 bases and the J gene end by 6 bases; junction bases not matched to a gene: 8. The germline CDR1 and CDR2 sequences are SGDLS and YYNGEE.